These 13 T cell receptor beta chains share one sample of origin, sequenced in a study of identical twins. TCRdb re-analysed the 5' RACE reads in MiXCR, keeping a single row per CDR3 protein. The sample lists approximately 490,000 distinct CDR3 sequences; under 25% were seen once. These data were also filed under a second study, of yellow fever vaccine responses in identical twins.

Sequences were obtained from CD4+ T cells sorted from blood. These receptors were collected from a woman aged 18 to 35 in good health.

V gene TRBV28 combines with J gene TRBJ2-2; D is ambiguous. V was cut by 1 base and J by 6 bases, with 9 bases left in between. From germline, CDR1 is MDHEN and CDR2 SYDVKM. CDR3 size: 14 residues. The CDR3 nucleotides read TGTGCCAGCAGTTTATCCCCCTCTCCCGGGGAGCTGTTTTTT. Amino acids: CASSLSPSPGELFF.

The CDR3 nucleotides read TGCAGTGCTAGAGATGGTCCGGGAAATGAGCAGTTCTTC. Translated, it gives CSARDGPGNEQFF. The V call is TRBV20-1, the J call TRBJ2-1, with a weak D call TRBD2 (5 bases). The germline V and J ends were trimmed by 0 bases and 7 bases, with 10 bases remaining between them. This CDR3 contains 13 residues. Germline V CDR1 and CDR2: DFQATT, SNEGSKA (reference sequence).

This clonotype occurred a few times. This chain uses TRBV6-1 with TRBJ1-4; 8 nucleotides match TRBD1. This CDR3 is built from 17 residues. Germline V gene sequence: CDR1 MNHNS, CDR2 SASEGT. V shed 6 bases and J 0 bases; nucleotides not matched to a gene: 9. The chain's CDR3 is CASSWDRTGATNEKLFF. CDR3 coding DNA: TGTGCCAGCAGCTGGGACAGGACAGGTGCAACTAATGAAAAACTGTTTTTT.

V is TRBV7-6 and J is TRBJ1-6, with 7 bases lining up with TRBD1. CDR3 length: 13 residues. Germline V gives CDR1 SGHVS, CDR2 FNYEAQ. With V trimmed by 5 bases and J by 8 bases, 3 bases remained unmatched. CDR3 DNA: TGTGCCAGCAGCGCCGGACAGGATTCACCCCTCCACTTT. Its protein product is CASSAGQDSPLHF.

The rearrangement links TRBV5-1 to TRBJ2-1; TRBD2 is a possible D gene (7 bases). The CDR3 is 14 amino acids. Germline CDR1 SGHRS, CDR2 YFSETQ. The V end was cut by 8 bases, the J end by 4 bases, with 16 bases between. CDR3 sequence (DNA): TGCGCCAGTCGTGCGGGGGCCCATTACAATGAGCAGTTCTTC. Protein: CASRAGAHYNEQFF.

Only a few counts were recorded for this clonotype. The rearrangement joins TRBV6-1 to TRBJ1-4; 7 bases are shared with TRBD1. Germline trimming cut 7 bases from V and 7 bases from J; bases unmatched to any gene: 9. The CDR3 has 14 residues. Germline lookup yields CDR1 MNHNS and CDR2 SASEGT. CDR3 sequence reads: CASTPRGPGEKLFF. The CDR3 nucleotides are TGTGCCAGCACCCCAAGGGGGCCAGGTGAAAAACTGTTTTTT.

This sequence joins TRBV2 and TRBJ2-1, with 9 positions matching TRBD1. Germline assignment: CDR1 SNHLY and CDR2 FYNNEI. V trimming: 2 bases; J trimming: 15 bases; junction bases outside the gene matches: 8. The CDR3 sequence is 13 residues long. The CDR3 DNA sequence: TGTGCCAGCAGTGAAATTGGTGGACAGGGGATGTTCTTC. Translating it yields CASSEIGGQGMFF. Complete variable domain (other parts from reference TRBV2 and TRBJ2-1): EPEVTQTPSHQVTQMGQEVILRCVPISNHLYFYWYRQILGQKVEFLVSFYNNEISEKSEIFDDQFSVERPDGSNFTLKIRSTKLEDSAMYFCASSEIGGQGMFFGPGTRLTVL.

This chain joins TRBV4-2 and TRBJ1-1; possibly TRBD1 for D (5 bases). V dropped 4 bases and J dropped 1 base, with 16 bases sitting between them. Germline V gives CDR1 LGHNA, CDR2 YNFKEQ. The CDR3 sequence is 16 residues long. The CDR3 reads CASSRFPDRQNTEAFF. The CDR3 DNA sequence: TGTGCCAGCAGCCGATTTCCCGACAGACAGAACACTGAAGCTTTCTTT.

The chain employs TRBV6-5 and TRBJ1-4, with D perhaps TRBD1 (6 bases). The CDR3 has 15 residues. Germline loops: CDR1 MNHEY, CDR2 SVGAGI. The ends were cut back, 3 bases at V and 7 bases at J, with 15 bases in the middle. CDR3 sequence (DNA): TGTGCCAGCAGTTATGATGGTGTGGGGGCTGAAAAACTGTTTTTT. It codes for CASSYDGVGAEKLFF.

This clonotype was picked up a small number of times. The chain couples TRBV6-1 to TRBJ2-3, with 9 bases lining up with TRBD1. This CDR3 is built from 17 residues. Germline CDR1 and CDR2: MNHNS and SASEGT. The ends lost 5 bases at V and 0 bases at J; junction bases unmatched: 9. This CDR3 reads CASSTGQGRESTDTQYF. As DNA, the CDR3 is TGTGCCAGCAGTACGGGACAGGGAAGAGAAAGCACAGATACGCAGTATTTT.

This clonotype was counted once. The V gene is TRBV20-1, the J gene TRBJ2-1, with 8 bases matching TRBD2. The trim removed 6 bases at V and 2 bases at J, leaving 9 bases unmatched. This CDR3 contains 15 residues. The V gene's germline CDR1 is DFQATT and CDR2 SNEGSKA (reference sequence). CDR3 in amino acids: CSAIPGAGAYNEQFF. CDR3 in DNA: TGCAGTGCCATACCCGGAGCGGGAGCCTACAATGAGCAGTTCTTC.

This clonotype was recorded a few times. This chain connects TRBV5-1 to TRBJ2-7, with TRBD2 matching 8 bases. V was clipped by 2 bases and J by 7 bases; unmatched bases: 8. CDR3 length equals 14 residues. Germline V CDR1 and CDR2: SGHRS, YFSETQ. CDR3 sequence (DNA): TGCGCCAGCAGCTTCTCGCGGGAGGATGGGGAGCAGTACTTC. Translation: CASSFSREDGEQYF.

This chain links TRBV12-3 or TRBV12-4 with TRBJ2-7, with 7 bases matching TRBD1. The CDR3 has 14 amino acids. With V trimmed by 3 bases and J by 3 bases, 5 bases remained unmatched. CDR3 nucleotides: TGTGCCAGCAGTTTCCGAGGGGGCTACTACGAGCAGTACTTC. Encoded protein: CASSFRGGYYEQYF.